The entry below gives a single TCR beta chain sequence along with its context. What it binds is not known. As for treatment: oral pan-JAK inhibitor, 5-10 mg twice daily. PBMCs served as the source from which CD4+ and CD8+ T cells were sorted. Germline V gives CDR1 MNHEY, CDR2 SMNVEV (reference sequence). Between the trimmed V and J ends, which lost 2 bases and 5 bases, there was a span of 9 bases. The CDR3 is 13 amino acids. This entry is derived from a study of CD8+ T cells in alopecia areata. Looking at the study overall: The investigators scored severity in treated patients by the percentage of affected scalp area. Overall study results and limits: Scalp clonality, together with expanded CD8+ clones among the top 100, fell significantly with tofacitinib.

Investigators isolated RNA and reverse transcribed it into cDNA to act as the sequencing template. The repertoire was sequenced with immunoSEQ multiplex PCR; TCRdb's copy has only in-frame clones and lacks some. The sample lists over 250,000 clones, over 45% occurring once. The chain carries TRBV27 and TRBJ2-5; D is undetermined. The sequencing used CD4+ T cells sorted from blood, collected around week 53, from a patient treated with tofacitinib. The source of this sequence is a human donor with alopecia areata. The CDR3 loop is CASSLRRTETQYF. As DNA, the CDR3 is TGTGCCAGCAGTTTACGGCGAACGGAGACCCAGTACTTC.